This T cell receptor beta chain was recovered during a study of naive CD8 T cells in extremely preterm neonates. Whole-study results and caveats: Relative to older groups, preterm infants had shorter, less trimmed CDR3s with fewer N additions. Preterm neonate repertoires were significantly less rich by iChao1 than others. Preterm neonates shared more CDR3 nucleotide sequences (approximately 2.7%) than older groups.

Without labor or membrane rupture, elective cesareans at about 35-43 weeks supplied term cord blood. Sorting kept Annexin V-negative CD3+CD8+CD45RA+CCR7+ naive T cells. Germline CDR1 reads SNHLY; CDR2 reads FYNNEI. This CDR3 spans 15 amino acids. V was trimmed by 1 base and J by 0 bases, leaving 7 bases between them. As to this clone: Its matching antigen is unknown.

Method: immunoSEQ multiplex PCR; TCRdb's copy keeps in-frame clones and lacks some. The table lists 4,900 or so clones, about 97% of them singletons. The V call is TRBV2, the J call TRBJ2-1, with a tentative D call TRBD1 (5 bases). This sequence originates from a newborn in good health. The sample comprised naive CD8+ T cells from cord blood. The CDR3 here is CASSEGGSSYNEQFF. The CDR3, as DNA: TGTGCCAGCAGTGAAGGGGGCAGCTCCTACAATGAGCAGTTCTTC.